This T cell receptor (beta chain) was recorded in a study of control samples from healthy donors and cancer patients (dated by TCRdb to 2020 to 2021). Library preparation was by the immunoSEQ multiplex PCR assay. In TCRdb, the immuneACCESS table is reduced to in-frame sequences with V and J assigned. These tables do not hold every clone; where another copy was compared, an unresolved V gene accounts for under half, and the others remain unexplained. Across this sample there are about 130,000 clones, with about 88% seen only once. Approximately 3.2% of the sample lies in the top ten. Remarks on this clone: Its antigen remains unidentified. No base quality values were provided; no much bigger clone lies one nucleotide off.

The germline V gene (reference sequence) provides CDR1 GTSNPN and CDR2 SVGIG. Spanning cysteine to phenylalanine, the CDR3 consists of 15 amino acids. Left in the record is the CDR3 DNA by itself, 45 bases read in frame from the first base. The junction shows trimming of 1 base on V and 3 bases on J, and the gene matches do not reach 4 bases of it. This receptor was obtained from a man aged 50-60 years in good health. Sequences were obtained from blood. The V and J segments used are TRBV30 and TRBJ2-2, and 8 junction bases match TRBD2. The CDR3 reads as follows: CAWSGTGGDTGELFF. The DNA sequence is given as TGTGCCTGGAGTGGCACGGGGGGGGACACCGGGGAGCTGTTTTTT.